The source of this T cell receptor beta chain is a study of blood T cell repertoires in COVID-19. Study as a whole: Researchers got acute and convalescent COVID-19 samples from the United States, Italy and Spain. The cDNA or gDNA used as material had been derived from T cells, B-cell-depleted T cells, or PBMCs.

This clone was picked up one time. In the original analysis: Counts of nucleated cells, estimated from reference gene primer amplification, were obtained. Sequencing used immunoSEQ multiplex PCR; TCRdb keeps in-frame clones, though not all of them. The V and J calls and clone size come from that table; D and trimming were worked out from the DNA. The sample contains roughly 21,000 clones, around four fifths of which appear only once. Trimming stripped 4 bases from V and 0 bases from J, with 13 bases between. The CDR3 spans 15 residues. Germline V gene lookup returns CDR1 SGDLS and CDR2 YYNGEE. V and J are TRBV9 and TRBJ1-1, with a tentative D call TRBD1 (6 bases). Sequences were obtained from peripheral blood. This receptor was obtained from a human donor in a cohort sampled during active COVID-19. As DNA, the CDR3 is TGTGCCAGCAGCCCAGGGGTCGGACTGAACACTGAAGCTTTCTTT. It specifies CASSPGVGLNTEAFF.